Included here is one TCR beta chain sequence, with context. The sample is drawn from a study of neoadjuvant anti-PD-1 for oral cavity cancer. The CDR3 is made up of 18 amino acids. The table came from immunoSEQ multiplex PCR; TCRdb's copy has only in-frame clones and leaves some out. The sample shows 9,500 to 15,000 clones, roughly two thirds of them seen only once. Indicated time point: after neoadjuvant nivolumab, at surgical resection. Patients were newly diagnosed with stage II-IVA oral cavity squamous cell carcinoma without prior systemic or radiation treatment. The sequence came from a person aged 40 to 85 with oral cavity squamous cell carcinoma. V is TRBV12-2 and J is TRBJ1-6. TRBV12-2 is tagged as a pseudogene. Sequences were derived from PBMCs, sampled after nivolumab (anti-PD-1) treatment. CDR3 DNA sequence: TGTGCAAGTCGCTTCCCCGAGGACGGTAGCTCCTATAATTCACCCCTCCACTTT. Amino acids: CASRFPEDGSSYNSPLHF.